This T cell receptor beta chain originates from a study of identical twins. Unique molecular identifiers were in the cDNA, with template-switch universal primer binding. TCRdb reanalysed the 5' RACE reads using MiXCR and keeps one entry per CDR3 protein. The data contain some 1,600,000 distinct CDR3 sequences, under 35% of them singletons. Concerning this clonotype itself: The target antigen is unknown.

Everyone who gave samples was a healthy Caucasian. Whole-study results and caveats: Cord blood's abundant beta clonotypes had fewer insertions, unlike memory repertoires. Conclusions leaned on cross-sectional statistical analysis and did not track the same donors over time.

The CDR3 consists of 17 residues. Between the trimmed V and J ends, which lost 6 bases and 13 bases, there was a span of 34 bases. The germline gives CDR1 DFQATT, CDR2 SNEGSKA (reference sequence). The chain couples TRBV20-1 to TRBJ2-1, with D perhaps matching TRBD1 or TRBD2 (5 bases each). This receptor was obtained from a newborn girl in good health. Sequenced input: cord blood. The DNA of the CDR3 is TGCAGTGCCCTCCCCCTCCGGGACCCCTTAGACAAAGAGACCCAGTTCTTC. Translated, it gives CSALPLRDPLDKETQFF.